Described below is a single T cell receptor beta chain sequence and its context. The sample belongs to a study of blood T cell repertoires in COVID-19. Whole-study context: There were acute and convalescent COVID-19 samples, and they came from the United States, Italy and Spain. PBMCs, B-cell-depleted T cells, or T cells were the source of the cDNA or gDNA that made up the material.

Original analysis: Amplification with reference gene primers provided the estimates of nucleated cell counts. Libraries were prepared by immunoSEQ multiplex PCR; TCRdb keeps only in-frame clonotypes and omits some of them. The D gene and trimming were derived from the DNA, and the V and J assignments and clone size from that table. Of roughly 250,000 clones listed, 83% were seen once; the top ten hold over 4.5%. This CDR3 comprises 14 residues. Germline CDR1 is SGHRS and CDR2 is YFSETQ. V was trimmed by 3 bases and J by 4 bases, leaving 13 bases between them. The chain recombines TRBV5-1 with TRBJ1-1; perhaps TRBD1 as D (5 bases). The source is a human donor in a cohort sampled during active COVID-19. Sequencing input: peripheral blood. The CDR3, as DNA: TGCGCCAGCAGCTACGACAGCCGGGCCACTGAAGCTTTCTTT. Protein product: CASSYDSRATEAFF.